The 3 T cell receptor beta chains in this list originate from one sample, sequenced in a study of blood T cell repertoires in COVID-19 (dated by TCRdb to 2019 to 2021). Library construction relied on the immunoSEQ multiplex PCR assay. The table was pulled from immuneACCESS by TCRdb, which kept in-frame rearrangements only. Such tables lose some clones; where checked, under half of the loss comes from unresolved V genes, and the rest has no known cause. This sample has about 330,000 clones in its table, and over 75% of those were observed once. Just over 7% of the sample lies in the top ten. The source material was peripheral blood. Source of these receptors: a human donor in a cohort sampled during active COVID-19.

The chain is built from TRBV7-8 and TRBJ2-2, with D hard to call. This CDR3 contains 15 residues. CDR1 SGHVS and CDR2 FQNEAQ come from the germline V gene. Trimming pared 1 base from V and 5 bases from J, leaving 11 bases between. The CDR3 loop reads CASSLVRVSTGELFF. In nucleotides, the CDR3 is TGTGCCAGCAGCTTAGTCCGGGTCTCTACCGGGGAGCTGTTTTTT.

The rearrangement joins TRBV5-1 to TRBJ1-2, with 7 bases fitting TRBD1. The CDR3 has 13 residues. Germline loops: CDR1 SGHRS, CDR2 YFSETQ. V shed 4 bases and J 4 bases; nucleotides not matched to a gene: 4. The CDR3 protein is CASSRQGGYGYTF. The CDR3, as DNA: TGCGCCAGCAGCCGACAGGGTGGCTATGGCTACACCTTC.

The J gene is TRBJ2-6, the V gene TRBV24-1; a weak D match, TRBD1 (6 bases). The germline V gene encodes CDR1 KGHDR and CDR2 SFDVKD. The CDR3 loop spans 18 amino acids. V lost 3 bases and J lost 1, with 15 bases in between. CDR3 residues: CATSDPLGHLSGANVLTF. CDR3 sequence (DNA): TGTGCCACCAGTGATCCCCTGGGACACCTGTCTGGGGCCAACGTCCTGACTTTC.